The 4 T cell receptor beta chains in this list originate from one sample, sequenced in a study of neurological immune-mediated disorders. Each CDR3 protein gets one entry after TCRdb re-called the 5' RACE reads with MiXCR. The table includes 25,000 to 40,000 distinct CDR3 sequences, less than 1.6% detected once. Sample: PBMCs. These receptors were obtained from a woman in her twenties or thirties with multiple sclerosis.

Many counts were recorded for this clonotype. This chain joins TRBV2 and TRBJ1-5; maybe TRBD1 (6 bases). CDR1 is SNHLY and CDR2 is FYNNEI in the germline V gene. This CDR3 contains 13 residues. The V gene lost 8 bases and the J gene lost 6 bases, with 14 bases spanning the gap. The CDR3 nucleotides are TGTGCCAGCGAGGAGATCAGGGGTCAGCCCCAGCATTTT. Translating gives CASEEIRGQPQHF.

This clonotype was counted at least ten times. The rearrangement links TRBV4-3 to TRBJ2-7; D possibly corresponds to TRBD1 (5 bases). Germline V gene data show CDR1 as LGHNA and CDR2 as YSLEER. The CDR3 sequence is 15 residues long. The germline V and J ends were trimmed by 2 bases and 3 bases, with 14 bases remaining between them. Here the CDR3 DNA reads TGCGCCAGCAGCCAATCGAAGGACACTCTCTACGAGCAGTACTTC. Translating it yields CASSQSKDTLYEQYF.

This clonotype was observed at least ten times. This CDR3 reads CASSYSQGRLFF. The CDR3 nucleotides are TGTGCCAGCAGTTACTCGCAGGGTCGTTTGTTCTTC. The chain couples TRBV6-5 to TRBJ2-1; perhaps TRBD1 as D (5 bases). There are 12 residues in the CDR3. Trimming took off 0 bases at V and 15 bases at J, with 12 bases between the two ends. Germline V lookup: CDR1 MNHEY, CDR2 SVGAGI.

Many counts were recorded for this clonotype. CDR3 sequence: CASSRDRQETQYF. For the CDR3, the DNA is TGTGCCAGCAGTAGGGACCGACAAGAGACCCAGTACTTC. The V gene is TRBV12-3 or TRBV12-4, the J gene TRBJ2-5; D may correspond to TRBD1 or TRBD2 (5 bases each). V was clipped by 5 bases and J by 2 bases, with 9 bases between them. This CDR3 is 13 amino acids long.